There are a few counts of the clone carrying this TCR beta chain. The antigen is unknown. The data originate from a study of vaccination and CD4 T cells after COVID-19. At the level of the study: The study enrolled six male and four female convalescents, two of whom were Hispanic. Every participant had a vaccine, which was either BNT162b2 or mRNA-1273, given in two doses.

Overall study findings and caveats: Post-vaccination reactive clonotypes (median approximately 38) did not differ significantly from post-infection (approximately 20).

There are 20 residues in the CDR3. The junction had 14 bases not matched to a gene; V was cut back by 0 bases and J by 0 bases. CDR1 is MNHEY and CDR2 is SVGEGT in the germline V gene. One entry per CDR3 protein results from TCRdb running MiXCR on the PCR reads. The sample lists about 20,000 distinct CDR3 sequences; approximately 60% were seen once. The gene calls are TRBV6-2 or TRBV6-3 and TRBJ2-3; 8 bases line up with TRBD2. This sequence originates from a human donor who had recovered from COVID-19. Sequencing was performed on CD4+ T cells from blood, taken after SARS-CoV-2 vaccination. Written as DNA, the CDR3 is TGTGCCAGCAGTTACTCGTTAGGCCGGACTAGCAAGACCAGCACAGATACGCAGTATTTT. Translation gives CASSYSLGRTSKTSTDTQYF.